The sequence of this T cell receptor beta chain was determined in a study of shared clonotypes between healthy human individuals. Study-level background: Those who served as donors were a couple of women and a few men between the ages of 18 and 49.

Using immunoSEQ multiplex PCR, the repertoire was profiled, and TCRdb retains in-frame clones only, with some absent. The table includes 560,000 or so clones, roughly 96% detected once. With respect to this clone: This CDR3 is also generated by other DNA sequences in the sample.

Germline lookup yields CDR1 MNHEY and CDR2 SMNVEV (reference sequence). V was clipped by 6 bases and J by 4 bases; unmatched bases: 3. The CDR3 runs to 13 residues. Naivety among CD8 cells was defined by CD45RO negativity and positive CCR7 selection, thereby excluding terminally differentiated effector memory CD45RA+ cells. The gene calls are TRBV27 and TRBJ2-1, with 7 bases aligning to TRBD1. The TCR sequence derives from a woman aged 30 to 39 in good health. The sequenced sample was naive CD8+ T cells sorted from blood. As DNA, the CDR3 is TGTGCCAGCAGCCTGGGACAGTACAATGAGCAGTTCTTC. Translation gives CASSLGQYNEQFF.